The 32 T cell receptor beta chains below were found in one sample sequenced in a study of blood T cells in healthy people across ages. A second 7 to 11 cycle PCR used barcoded and J-beta primers. TCRdb analysed the 5' RACE reads with MiXCR anew, one entry per CDR3 protein. The table lists some 1.5 million distinct CDR3 sequences, roughly 28% of them singletons. Material: blood. The origin of the receptors is a woman aged 30 to 39 in good health.

This clonotype was seen only a few times. The chain uses TRBV15 and TRBJ2-1; 9 bases match TRBD1. Germline V gene data show CDR1 as LNHNV and CDR2 as YYDKDF (reference sequence). CDR3 length: 16 residues. J was trimmed by 9 bases and V by 3 bases; bases with no gene match: 12. The CDR3 DNA is TGTGCCACCAGCAGGAACCGGGACAGGGCGAACACTGAGCAGTTCTTC. Translated, it gives CATSRNRDRANTEQFF.

The V call is TRBV6-6, the J call TRBJ2-1, with 15 bases matching TRBD2. This CDR3 spans 17 amino acids. From germline, CDR1 is MNHNY and CDR2 SVGAGI (reference sequence). Trimming took 4 bases from V and 0 from J; bases not matched to a gene: 1. CDR3 residues: CASSWTSGGASYNEQFF. CDR3 DNA: TGTGCCAGCAGTTGGACTAGCGGGGGGGCCTCCTACAATGAGCAGTTCTTC.

The rearrangement joins TRBV7-2 to TRBJ1-5, with a tentative D call TRBD1 (5 bases). CDR1 is SGHTA and CDR2 is FQGNSA in the germline V gene. This CDR3 has 15 amino acids. V lost 4 bases and J lost 6, with 16 bases in between. In nucleotides, the CDR3 is TGTGCCAGCAGCTACCGGGACGGGCTGGGTCAGCCCCAGCATTTT. This encodes CASSYRDGLGQPQHF.

This clonotype was detected a few times. V and J are TRBV11-2 and TRBJ1-6; D remains ambiguous. The V gene's germline CDR1 is SGHAT and CDR2 FQNNGV. V shed 4 bases and J shed 8 bases, with 12 bases lying between them. CDR3 length: 14 amino acids. The DNA for the CDR3 is TGTGCCAGCAGCTATCACCCACCTGATTCACCCCTCCACTTT. This gives the protein CASSYHPPDSPLHF.

The chain links TRBV3-1 to TRBJ2-1, with D perhaps TRBD2 (5 bases). The CDR3 contains 16 residues. Germline V gene data show CDR1 as LGHDT and CDR2 as YNNKEL (reference sequence). V was trimmed by 1 base and J by 5 bases, leaving 15 bases between them. This chain's CDR3 is CASSQGLALGNNEQFF. CDR3 nucleotides: TGTGCCAGCAGCCAAGGGCTCGCCCTCGGGAACAATGAGCAGTTCTTC.

This clonotype was seen a handful of times. The genes are TRBV7-9 and TRBJ2-3; 9 bases map to TRBD2. The V and J ends lost 3 bases and 2 bases, in that order; junction bases with no gene match: 12. The CDR3 consists of 18 residues. CDR1 and CDR2 from the germline V gene are SEHNR and FQNEAQ (reference sequence). The CDR3 DNA reads as TGTGCCAGCAGCTTCGGGGGGCGTAGCGGGAGTATCACAGATACGCAGTATTTT. It encodes CASSFGGRSGSITDTQYF. Supplemented by reference TRBV7-9 and TRBJ2-3, the full variable domain reads DTGVSQNPRHKITKRGQNVTFRCDPISEHNRLYWYRQTLGQGPEFLTYFQNEAQLEKSRLLSDRFSAERPKGSFSTLEIQRTEQGDSAMYLCASSFGGRSGSITDTQYFGPGTRLTVL.

This chain uses TRBV15 with TRBJ2-3; D unresolved. Trimming took off 2 bases at V and 6 bases at J, with 6 bases between the two ends. CDR1 and CDR2 (germline): LNHNV, YYDKDF (reference sequence). This CDR3 region has 12 residues. CDR3 coding DNA: TGTGCCACCAGCAGATACACGGATACGCAGTATTTT. It codes for CATSRYTDTQYF.

The J gene is TRBJ1-2, the V gene TRBV6-5; a weak D match, TRBD1 (5 bases). Between the trimmed V and J ends, which lost 8 bases and 3 bases, there was a span of 10 bases. The CDR3 runs to 12 residues. Germline V gene data show CDR1 as MNHEY and CDR2 as SVGAGI. CDR3 amino acids: CASFRVDYGYTF. CDR3 nucleotides: TGTGCCAGCTTCAGGGTCGACTATGGCTACACCTTC.

In this sample, this clonotype turned up a few times. The V and J genes are TRBV7-9 and TRBJ2-3; D ambiguous. Trimming pared 5 bases from V and 8 bases from J, leaving 14 bases between. Looked up from germline, CDR1 is SEHNR and CDR2 is FQNEAQ (reference sequence). The CDR3 is 13 amino acids. The CDR3 DNA is TGTGCCAGCAGCAGGGAATCCCGGCCTACGCAGTATTTT. Protein sequence: CASSRESRPTQYF.

This clonotype was found once. A single base separates this from a much larger clone, so it may be a read error. The chain links TRBV7-9 to TRBJ2-5; D is undetermined. With the DNA end fitting TRBJ2-7 better, the J assignment may be wrong. The CDR3 consists of 13 residues. CDR1 and CDR2 (germline): SEHNR, FQNEAQ (reference sequence). As DNA, the CDR3 is TGTGCCAGCAACTCCTCCGTCTTTTACGAGCAGTACTTC. The encoded protein is CASNSSVFYEQYF.

A remark on this clonotype: Just one base apart from a much larger clone, this may be a read error. The chain has TRBV9 and TRBJ2-7; a weak D match, TRBD1 (6 bases). V lost 4 bases, J lost 2 bases, and 16 bases lay in between. This CDR3 spans 15 amino acids. CDR1 is SGDLS, CDR2 YYNGEE, per germline. The CDR3 loop is CASSPSTGPPYEQYF. CDR3 in DNA: TGTGCCAGCAGCCCGTCGACAGGTCCGCCCTACGAGCAGTACTTC.

The V call is TRBV20-1, the J call TRBJ1-5, with 8 positions matching TRBD1. Germline values: CDR1 DFQATT, CDR2 SNEGSKA (reference sequence). Trimming removed 6 bases from V and 3 bases from J; junction bases left unmatched: 16. This CDR3 has 17 residues. This CDR3 is CSARRQGLRENNQPQHF. In DNA form, the CDR3 reads TGCAGTGCAAGAAGACAGGGGTTGAGGGAAAACAATCAGCCCCAGCATTTT.

Concerning this clonotype itself: A much larger clone differs by one base, so this may be a read error. V is TRBV2 and J is TRBJ2-4; D is ambiguous. The J call may not be correct, given that the DNA end is closer to TRBJ2-7. Germline CDR1 and CDR2: SNHLY and FYNNEI. This CDR3 contains 14 residues. CDR3 DNA sequence: TGTGCCAGCAGTGCTTCCGACGCTTCCCACGAGCAGTACTTC. Protein sequence: CASSASDASHEQYF.

This clonotype was seen a few times. This CDR3 is CSVSWGQGNLSPLHF. CDR3 DNA sequence: TGCAGCGTTTCCTGGGGACAGGGGAATCTATCACCCCTCCACTTT. This chain uses TRBV29-1 with TRBJ1-6, with 10 bases that match TRBD1. Germline-derived CDR1 and CDR2 are SQVTM and ANQGSEA. After removal of 5 bases from V and 10 bases from J, the junction contained 11 bases not matched to a gene. The CDR3 consists of 15 residues. Looking up the rest from reference TRBV29-1 and TRBJ1-6 gives the full variable domain: SAVISQKPSRDICQRGTSLTIQCQVDSQVTMMFWYRQQPGQSLTLIATANQGSEATYESGFVIDKFPISRPNLTFSTLTVSNMSPEDSSIYLCSVSWGQGNLSPLHFGNGTRLTVT.

This clonotype was picked up a small number of times. The CDR3 bases are TGTGCCAGCAGCTTAAGGGCTTTAACCGGGACCGCTAACTATGGCTACACCTTC. Translation gives CASSLRALTGTANYGYTF. This sequence joins TRBV7-2 and TRBJ1-2, with TRBD1 as a possible D gene (5 bases). V lost 2 bases and J lost 0, with 19 bases in between. Germline assignment: CDR1 SGHTA and CDR2 FQGNSA. The CDR3 runs to 18 residues.

This clonotype was counted ten times or more. This chain links TRBV25-1 with TRBJ2-3; TRBD1 agrees at 7 bases. The germline CDR1 and CDR2 sequences are MGHDK and SYGVNS. V dropped 4 bases and J dropped 6; count of bases not matched to a gene: 13. This CDR3 is 16 amino acids long. The CDR3 sequence: CASSANRGERSDTQYF. CDR3 in DNA: TGTGCCAGCAGTGCGAACAGGGGCGAGAGATCTGATACGCAGTATTTT.

This clonotype was seen many times. The genes are TRBV29-1 and TRBJ2-1; TRBD2 matches at 9 bases. CDR1 and CDR2 from the germline V gene are SQVTM and ANQGSEA. Unmatched junction bases numbered 6, after V lost 6 bases and J lost 3 bases. The CDR3 contains 14 residues. For the CDR3, the DNA is TGCAGCGTCGTTAGCGGGAGTCGCTACAATGAGCAGTTCTTC. Translated: CSVVSGSRYNEQFF.

J is TRBJ2-1 and V is TRBV27; TRBD2 agrees at 7 bases. Germline V CDR1 and CDR2: MNHEY, SMNVEV (reference sequence). This CDR3 contains 15 residues. V trimming: 6 bases; J trimming: 7 bases; junction bases outside the gene matches: 12. CDR3: CASSLAGTKVNEQFF. Written as DNA, the CDR3 is TGTGCCAGCAGCCTCGCCGGGACTAAAGTGAATGAGCAGTTCTTC.

This clonotype was seen only a few times. The chain uses TRBV11-2 and TRBJ2-3; the D gene is possibly TRBD2 (6 bases). There are 15 residues in the CDR3. In germline, CDR1 is SGHAT, CDR2 FQNNGV. V gave up 1 base and J gave up 6 bases, with 14 bases separating them. The CDR3 loop is CASSLVDGAGDTQYF. As DNA, the CDR3 is TGTGCCAGCAGCTTAGTGGACGGGGCGGGGGATACGCAGTATTTT.

In its sample, this clonotype was seen once. A much more abundant neighbour one base away suggests this may be a read error. This chain links TRBV7-2 with TRBJ2-7; the match to TRBD2 covers 12 bases. Germline CDR1 is SGHTA and CDR2 is FQGNSA. CDR3 length equals 17 residues. With V trimmed by 4 bases and J by 7 bases, 14 bases remained unmatched. This CDR3 is CASSWGLAGASGNEQYF. The CDR3 nucleotides read TGTGCCAGCAGCTGGGGACTAGCGGGCGCCTCCGGGAATGAGCAGTACTTC. The full variable domain, with the rest looked up from reference TRBV7-2 and TRBJ2-7, is GAGVSQSPSNKVTEKGKDVELRCDPISGHTALYWYRQSLGQGLEFLIYFQGNSAPDKSGLPSDRFSAERTGGSVSTLTIQRTQQEDSAVYLCASSWGLAGASGNEQYFGPGTRLTVT.

The sample holds many counts of this clonotype. DNA of the CDR3: TGTGCCAGCAGCTTAGCCGTAAATGAGCAGTTCTTC. Translation gives CASSLAVNEQFF. The chain recombines TRBV7-9 with TRBJ2-1; D is unresolved. The V gene lost 0 bases and the J gene lost 7 bases, with 4 bases spanning the gap. The CDR3 runs to 12 residues. In germline, CDR1 is SEHNR, CDR2 FQNEAQ (reference sequence). Drawing the rest from reference TRBV7-9 and TRBJ2-1, the complete variable domain is DTGVSQNPRHKITKRGQNVTFRCDPISEHNRLYWYRQTLGQGPEFLTYFQNEAQLEKSRLLSDRFSAERPKGSFSTLEIQRTEQGDSAMYLCASSLAVNEQFFGPGTRLTVL.

In this sample, this clonotype turned up many times. The J gene is TRBJ2-7, the V gene TRBV7-2; D not certain. The germline V gene has CDR1 SGHTA and CDR2 FQGNSA. The CDR3 runs 13 residues. V shed 3 bases and J shed 6 bases, with 12 bases lying between them. In DNA, the CDR3 is TGTGCCAGCAGCTTCCCTCTGTTCGCCGAGCAGTACTTC. This encodes CASSFPLFAEQYF.

This clonotype has only a few counts. The J gene is TRBJ2-1, the V gene TRBV20-1; 8 nucleotides align to TRBD2. V lost 3 bases to trimming and J lost 4 bases; unmatched junction nucleotides: 8. CDR1 and CDR2 (germline): DFQATT, SNEGSKA (reference sequence). There are 15 residues in the CDR3. The CDR3 loop is CSARAKRELYNEQFF. As DNA, the CDR3 is TGCAGTGCTAGGGCAAAGCGGGAGTTATACAATGAGCAGTTCTTC.

Only a few counts were recorded for this clonotype. The rearrangement uses TRBV2 and TRBJ2-1; 11 positions agree with TRBD2. This CDR3 comprises 15 residues. The germline gives CDR1 SNHLY, CDR2 FYNNEI. V shed 11 bases and J 5 bases; nucleotides not matched to a gene: 11. The CDR3 sequence is CACKPPGLADNEQFF. The CDR3 coding sequence is TGTGCCTGCAAACCTCCGGGACTAGCGGACAATGAGCAGTTCTTC.

The chain recombines TRBV10-3 with TRBJ1-5, with TRBD1 matching 8 bases. Trimming at V came to 2 bases and at J to 4 bases, leaving 4 bases not matched to a gene. Germline-derived CDR1 and CDR2 are ENHRY and SYGVKD. CDR3 size: 15 residues. The CDR3 region has the DNA TGTGCCATCAGTGAGGGGGGACAGGTTAATCAGCCCCAGCATTTT. Amino acids: CAISEGGQVNQPQHF.

In regard to this clonotype: This may come from a read error, since a much larger clone is one base off. The rearrangement links TRBV20-1 to TRBJ2-3, with unresolved D. The CDR3 has 14 residues. Germline V gives CDR1 DFQATT, CDR2 SNEGSKA (reference sequence). V shed 0 bases and J shed 8 bases, with 15 bases lying between them. The CDR3 sequence is CSARDRGERGTQYF. The CDR3, as DNA: TGCAGTGCTAGAGATCGAGGAGAGAGAGGTACGCAGTATTTT.

Notes on this clonotype: Since a much larger clone is just one base distant, this may be a read error. The J gene is TRBJ2-5, the V gene TRBV28, with 9 bases aligning to TRBD1. J lost 0 bases, V lost 5 bases, and 7 bases had no gene match. The CDR3 contains 16 residues. In germline, CDR1 is MDHEN, CDR2 SYDVKM. CDR3 sequence (DNA): TGTGCCAGCAGTGTAAACCGGGACAGGGACCAAGAGACCCAGTACTTC. Amino acids: CASSVNRDRDQETQYF. Based on the CDR3 plus reference TRBV28 and TRBJ2-5, the full variable domain is DVKVTQSSRYLVKRTGEKVFLECVQDMDHENMFWYRQDPGLGLRLIYFSYDVKMKEKGDIPEGYSVSREKKERFSLILESASTNQTSMYLCASSVNRDRDQETQYFGPGTRLLVL.

This clonotype has more than one count but fewer than ten. This chain links TRBV7-6 with TRBJ2-5; 9 bases line up with TRBD2. V shed 6 bases, J shed 5 bases, and the junction held 13 bases outside the gene matches. Per the germline V gene, CDR1 is SGHVS and CDR2 is FNYEAQ. This CDR3 has 16 residues. The DNA of the CDR3 is TGTGCCAGCAGGCCACCGACTAGCGGAACAAGGGAGACCCAGTACTTC. This gives the protein CASRPPTSGTRETQYF.

In this sample, this clonotype turned up a few times. The gene calls are TRBV6-1 and TRBJ1-1; D unresolved. This CDR3 is 15 amino acids long. Deletions cut 6 bases from V and 0 bases from J, with 14 bases between. The germline gives CDR1 MNHNS, CDR2 SASEGT. The CDR3 bases are TGTGCCAGCAGGGCCGAGGGCAGGATGAACACTGAAGCTTTCTTT. It specifies CASRAEGRMNTEAFF.

The chain recombines TRBV6-6 with TRBJ2-7; maybe TRBD2 (6 bases). Germline values: CDR1 MNHNY, CDR2 SVGAGI (reference sequence). This CDR3 has 15 amino acids. V gave up 4 bases and J gave up 1 base, with 14 bases separating them. The CDR3 here is CASSFPGVRSYEQYF. As DNA, the CDR3 is TGTGCCAGCAGTTTCCCGGGAGTACGGTCCTACGAGCAGTACTTC.

The chain recombines TRBV18 with TRBJ1-2, with D perhaps TRBD1 (5 bases). The V gene's germline CDR1 is KGHSH and CDR2 LQKENI. V lost 3 bases and J lost 8, with 22 bases in between. CDR3 length: 16 amino acids. CDR3 nucleotide sequence: TGTGCCAGCTCACCTGGGACCCTTGAGGTGGGCGACGGCTACACCTTC. Protein: CASSPGTLEVGDGYTF.

This chain links TRBV7-2 with TRBJ2-3; 8 positions match TRBD2. The germline V gene encodes CDR1 SGHTA and CDR2 FQGNSA. The CDR3 extends over 16 amino acids. Losses at the gene ends were 3 bases for V and 5 bases for J; bases not matched to a gene: 10. The chain's CDR3 is CASSFEGLGGKDTQYF. The CDR3, as DNA: TGTGCCAGCAGCTTTGAGGGACTAGGAGGGAAAGATACGCAGTATTTT.